This T cell receptor beta chain was observed in a study of shared clonotypes between healthy human individuals. TCRdb's copy holds only in-frame clones and misses some; the assay was immunoSEQ multiplex PCR. This sample has around 1,100,000 clones, with approximately 75% found just once. Input material: memory CD4+ T cells from PBMCs. The sample's subset: CD45RA-negative fraction. The receptor comes from a man aged 18-30 years in good health. Some clones in this sample may be carry-over from other donors' samples.

The CDR3 loop reads CASSRQLRDYEQYF. Here the CDR3 DNA reads TGTGCCAGCAGTCGGCAATTGAGGGACTACGAGCAGTACTTC. The chain couples TRBV2 to TRBJ2-7; the D gene is possibly TRBD2 (5 bases). Between the trimmed V and J ends, which lost 5 bases and 3 bases, there was a span of 14 bases. CDR1 and CDR2 (germline): SNHLY, FYNNEI. This CDR3 has 14 residues.